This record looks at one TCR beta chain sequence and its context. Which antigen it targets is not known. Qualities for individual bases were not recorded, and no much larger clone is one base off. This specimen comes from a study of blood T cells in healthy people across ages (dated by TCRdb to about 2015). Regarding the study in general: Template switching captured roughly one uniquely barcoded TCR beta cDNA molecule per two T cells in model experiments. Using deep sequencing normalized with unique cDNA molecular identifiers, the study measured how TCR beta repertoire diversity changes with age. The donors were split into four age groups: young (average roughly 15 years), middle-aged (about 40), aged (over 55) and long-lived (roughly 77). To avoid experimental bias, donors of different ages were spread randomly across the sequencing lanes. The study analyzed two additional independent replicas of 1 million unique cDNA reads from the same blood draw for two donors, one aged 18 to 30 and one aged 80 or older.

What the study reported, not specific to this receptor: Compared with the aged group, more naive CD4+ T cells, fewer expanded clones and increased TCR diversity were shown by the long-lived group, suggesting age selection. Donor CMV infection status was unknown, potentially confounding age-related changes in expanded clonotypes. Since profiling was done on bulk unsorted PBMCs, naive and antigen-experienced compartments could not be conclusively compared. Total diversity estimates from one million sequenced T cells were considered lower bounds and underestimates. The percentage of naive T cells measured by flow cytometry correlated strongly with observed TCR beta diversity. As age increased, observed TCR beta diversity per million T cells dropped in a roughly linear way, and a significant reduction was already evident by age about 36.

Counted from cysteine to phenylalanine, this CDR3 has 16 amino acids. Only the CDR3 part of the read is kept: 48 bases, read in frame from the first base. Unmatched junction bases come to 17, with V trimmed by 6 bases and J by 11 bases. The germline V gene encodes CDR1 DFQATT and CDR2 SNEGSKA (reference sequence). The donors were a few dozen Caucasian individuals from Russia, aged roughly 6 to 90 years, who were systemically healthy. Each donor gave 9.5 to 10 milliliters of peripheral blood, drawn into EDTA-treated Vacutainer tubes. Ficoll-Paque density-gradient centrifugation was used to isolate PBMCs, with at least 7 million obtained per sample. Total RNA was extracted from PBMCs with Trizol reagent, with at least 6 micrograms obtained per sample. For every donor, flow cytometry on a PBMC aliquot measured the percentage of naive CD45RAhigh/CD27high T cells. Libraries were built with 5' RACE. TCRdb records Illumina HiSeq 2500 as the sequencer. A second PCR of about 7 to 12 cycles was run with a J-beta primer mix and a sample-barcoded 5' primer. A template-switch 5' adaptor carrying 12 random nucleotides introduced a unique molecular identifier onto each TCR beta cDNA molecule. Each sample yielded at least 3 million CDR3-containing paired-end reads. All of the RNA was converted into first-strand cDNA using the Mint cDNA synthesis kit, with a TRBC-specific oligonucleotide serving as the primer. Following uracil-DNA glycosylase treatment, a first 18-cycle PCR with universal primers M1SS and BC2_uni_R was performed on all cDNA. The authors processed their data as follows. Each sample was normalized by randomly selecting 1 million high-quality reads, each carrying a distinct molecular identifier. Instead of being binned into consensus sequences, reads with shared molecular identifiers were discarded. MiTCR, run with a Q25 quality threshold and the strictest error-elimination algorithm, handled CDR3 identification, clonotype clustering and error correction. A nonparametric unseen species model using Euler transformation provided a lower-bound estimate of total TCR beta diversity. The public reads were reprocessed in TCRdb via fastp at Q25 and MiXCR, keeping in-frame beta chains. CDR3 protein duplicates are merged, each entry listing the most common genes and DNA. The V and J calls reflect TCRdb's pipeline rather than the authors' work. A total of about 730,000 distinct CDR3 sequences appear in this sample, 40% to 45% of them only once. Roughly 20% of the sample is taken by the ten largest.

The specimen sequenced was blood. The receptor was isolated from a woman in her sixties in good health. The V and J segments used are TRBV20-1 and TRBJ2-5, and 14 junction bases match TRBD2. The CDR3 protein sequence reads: CSATAGTSGSRSEQYF. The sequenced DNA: TGCAGTGCCACCGCCGGGACTAGCGGGAGTAGATCGGAGCAGTACTTC.